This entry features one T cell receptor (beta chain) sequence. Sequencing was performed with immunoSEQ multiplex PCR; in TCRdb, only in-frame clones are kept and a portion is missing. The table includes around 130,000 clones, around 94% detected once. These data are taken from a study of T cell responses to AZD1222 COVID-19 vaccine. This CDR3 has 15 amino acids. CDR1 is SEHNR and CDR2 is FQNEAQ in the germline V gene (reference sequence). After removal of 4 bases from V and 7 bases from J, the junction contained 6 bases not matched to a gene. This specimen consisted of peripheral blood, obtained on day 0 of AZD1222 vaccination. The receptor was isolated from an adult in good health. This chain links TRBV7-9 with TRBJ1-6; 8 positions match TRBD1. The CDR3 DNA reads TGTGCCAGCAGCTGGGGACAGGTCCGGAATTCACCCCTCCACTTT. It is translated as CASSWGQVRNSPLHF.